The clone carrying this T cell receptor beta chain was counted many times. Its specificity is not known. The V gene's germline CDR1 is SGHRS and CDR2 YFSETQ. V lost 4 bases and J lost 4; bases outside the gene matches: 6. The CDR3 has 15 amino acids. A single record per CDR3 protein comes from TCRdb applying MiXCR to the 5' RACE reads. This table holds tens of thousands of distinct CDR3 sequences, more than 11% found once. The data were taken from a study of T-cell memory formation after mild COVID-19. For the study at large: TCR clusters largely stayed donor specific. The study's findings and limits: Among clones contracting day 15 to 85, CD4/CD8 was balanced, whereas later expanders leaned CD4+.

The genes are TRBV5-1 and TRBJ2-1; 9 bases fit TRBD1. The TCR originated in an adult woman who had mild COVID-19 (a few samples of this study predate the infection). Cell type and time point are not known. Sequencing used PBMCs or a T cell subset sorted from them (not recorded which). CDR3 sequence: CASSLGQGSYNEQFF. The CDR3, as DNA: TGCGCCAGCAGCCTCGGACAGGGGTCTTACAATGAGCAGTTCTTC.